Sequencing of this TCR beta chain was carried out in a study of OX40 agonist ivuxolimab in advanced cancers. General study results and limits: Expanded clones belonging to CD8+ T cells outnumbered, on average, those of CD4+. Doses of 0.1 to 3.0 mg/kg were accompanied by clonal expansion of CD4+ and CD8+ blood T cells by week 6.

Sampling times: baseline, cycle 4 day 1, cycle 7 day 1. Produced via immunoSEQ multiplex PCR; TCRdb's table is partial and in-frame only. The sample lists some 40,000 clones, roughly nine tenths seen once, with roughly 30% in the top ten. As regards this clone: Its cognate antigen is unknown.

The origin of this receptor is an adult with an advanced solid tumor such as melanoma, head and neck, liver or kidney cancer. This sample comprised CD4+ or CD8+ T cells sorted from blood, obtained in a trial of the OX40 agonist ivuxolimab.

The CDR3 sequence: CASRGRVSSYEQYF. The CDR3 region has the DNA TGTGCCAGCAGGGGACGGGTGAGCTCCTACGAGCAGTACTTC. The rearrangement joins TRBV27 to TRBJ2-7; D possibly uses TRBD1 or TRBD2 (5 bases each). Germline CDR1 MNHEY, CDR2 SMNVEV (reference sequence). This CDR3 is built from 14 residues. V lost 6 bases and J lost 0, with 12 bases in between.